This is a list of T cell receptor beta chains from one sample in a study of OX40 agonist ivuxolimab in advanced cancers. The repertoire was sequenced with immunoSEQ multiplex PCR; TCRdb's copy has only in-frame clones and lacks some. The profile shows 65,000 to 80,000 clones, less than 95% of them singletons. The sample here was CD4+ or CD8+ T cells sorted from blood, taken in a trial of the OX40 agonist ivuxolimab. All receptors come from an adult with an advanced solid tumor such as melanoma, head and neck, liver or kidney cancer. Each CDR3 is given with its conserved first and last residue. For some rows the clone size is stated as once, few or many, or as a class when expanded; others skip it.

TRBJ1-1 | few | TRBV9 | CASSGTTLMNTEAFF
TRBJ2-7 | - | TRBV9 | CASSSPTSGGAYEQYF
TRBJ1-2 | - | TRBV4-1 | CASSRGVGYTF
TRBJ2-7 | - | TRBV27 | CASSLLGQGGTYEQYF
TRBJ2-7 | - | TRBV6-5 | CASSLTGTSGSYEQYF
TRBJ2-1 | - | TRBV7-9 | CASSPHGQGLTEQFF
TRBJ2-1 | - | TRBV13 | CASSFGTSGVGYNEQFF
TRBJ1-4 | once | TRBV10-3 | CASSRQPNEKLFF
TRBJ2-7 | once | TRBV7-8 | CASSPTGEQYF
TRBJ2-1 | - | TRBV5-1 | CASSPSGGFYNEQFF
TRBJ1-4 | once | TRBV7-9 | CASSPSGTGNEKLFF
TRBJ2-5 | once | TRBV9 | CASNEGDQETQYF
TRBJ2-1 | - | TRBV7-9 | CASSPGLAVSYNEQFF
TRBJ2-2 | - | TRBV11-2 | CASTSGELFF
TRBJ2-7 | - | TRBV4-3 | CASSQGSAAYEQYF
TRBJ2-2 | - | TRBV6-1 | CASLGAGELFF
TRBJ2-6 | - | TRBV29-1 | CSVAGGEGGANVLTF
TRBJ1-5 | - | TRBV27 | CASSLLGALGNQPQHF
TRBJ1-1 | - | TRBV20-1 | CSARVNTEAFF
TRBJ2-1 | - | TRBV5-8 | CASSLGGVNEQFF
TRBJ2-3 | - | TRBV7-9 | CASSFWGTDTQYF
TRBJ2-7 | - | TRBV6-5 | CASSYSTGGGNEQYF
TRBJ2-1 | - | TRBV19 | CASNEDRGYNEQFF
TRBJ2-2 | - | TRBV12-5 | CASGLRQGRELFF
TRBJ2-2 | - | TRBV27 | CASSSRDTGELFF
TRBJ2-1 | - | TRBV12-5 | CASGSPDRGVGTGEQFF
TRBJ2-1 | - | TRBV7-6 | CASSLEAGGVYNEQFF
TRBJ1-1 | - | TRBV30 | CAWTVGRRYMNTEAFF
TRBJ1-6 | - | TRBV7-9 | CASTHLGGATSSYNSPLHF
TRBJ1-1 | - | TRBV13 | CASSGGVGMNTEAFF
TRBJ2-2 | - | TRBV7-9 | CASGRSVRTGELFF
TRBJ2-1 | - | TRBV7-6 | CASSWGGSRSYNEQFF
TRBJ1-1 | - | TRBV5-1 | CASSYDPGQNTEAFF
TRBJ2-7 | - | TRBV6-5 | CASSYGEGPEQYF
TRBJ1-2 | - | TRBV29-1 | CSVEEQGNYGYTF
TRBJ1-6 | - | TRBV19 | CASHFSGQGAYNSPLHF
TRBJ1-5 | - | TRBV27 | CASSTRPGGGGNQPQHF
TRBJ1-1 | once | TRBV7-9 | CASDSRGNTEAFF
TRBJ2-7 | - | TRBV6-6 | CASSSWQGLDEQYF
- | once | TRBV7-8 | CASSPPRTAAYEQYF
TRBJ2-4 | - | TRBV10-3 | CAISESWTGKAKNIQYF
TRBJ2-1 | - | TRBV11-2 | CASTVGGVVEQFF
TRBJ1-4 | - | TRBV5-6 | CASSQQSEGEKLFF
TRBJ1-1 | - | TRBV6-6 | CASSYPALGDTEAFF
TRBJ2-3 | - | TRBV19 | CASSIGWGEDTQYF
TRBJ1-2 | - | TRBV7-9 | CASSPLGGPNYGYTF
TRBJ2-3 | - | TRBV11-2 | CASSLYREDTQYF
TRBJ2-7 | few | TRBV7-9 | CASSLGVAGTSYEQYF
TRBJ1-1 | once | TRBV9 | CASSVGVGIRNTEAFF
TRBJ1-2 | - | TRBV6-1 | CASSADWTGKYGYTF
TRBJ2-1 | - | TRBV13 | CASRPTSSYNEQFF
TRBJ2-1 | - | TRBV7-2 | CASSFTAASYNEQFF
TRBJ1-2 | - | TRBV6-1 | CAGLAGDGYTF
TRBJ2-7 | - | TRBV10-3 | CATLEAYEQYF
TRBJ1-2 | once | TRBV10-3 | CAISESQGADYGYTF
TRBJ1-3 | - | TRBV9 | CASSFIPGGGNTIYF
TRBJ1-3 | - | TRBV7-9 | CASQMGGSGNTIYF
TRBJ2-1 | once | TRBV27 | CASSPPDINGPSYNEQFF
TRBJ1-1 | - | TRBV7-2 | CASSRDRGRGSVDTEAFF
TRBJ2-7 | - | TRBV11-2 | CASSLDWDRGAEEQYF